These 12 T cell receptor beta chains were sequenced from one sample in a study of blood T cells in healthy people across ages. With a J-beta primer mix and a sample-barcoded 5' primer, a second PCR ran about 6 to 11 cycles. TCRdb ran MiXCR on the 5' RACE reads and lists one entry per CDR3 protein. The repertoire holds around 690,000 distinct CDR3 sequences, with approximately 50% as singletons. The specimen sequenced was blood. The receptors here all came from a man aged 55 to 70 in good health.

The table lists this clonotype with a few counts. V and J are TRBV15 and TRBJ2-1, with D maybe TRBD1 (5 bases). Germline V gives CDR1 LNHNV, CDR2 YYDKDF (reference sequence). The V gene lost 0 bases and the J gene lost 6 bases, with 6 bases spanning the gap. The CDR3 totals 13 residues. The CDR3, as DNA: TGTGCCACCAGCAGAGACCAGGGCAATGAGCAGTTCTTC. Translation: CATSRDQGNEQFF.

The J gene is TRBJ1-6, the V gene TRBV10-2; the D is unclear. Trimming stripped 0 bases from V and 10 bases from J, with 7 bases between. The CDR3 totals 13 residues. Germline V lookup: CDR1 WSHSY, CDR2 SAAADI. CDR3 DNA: TGCGCCAGCAGTGAGTCTTCTGGCTCACCCCTCCACTTT. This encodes CASSESSGSPLHF.

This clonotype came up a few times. Written as DNA, the CDR3 is TGCGCCAGCAGCCAAGAAGGTGGCCGGGGGGGAGAGACCCAGTACTTC. Translating it yields CASSQEGGRGGETQYF. V usage is TRBV4-1 and J usage is TRBJ2-5; 8 positions agree with TRBD2. CDR1 MGHRA and CDR2 YSYEKL come from the germline V gene. V was pared by 0 bases and J by 4 bases, with 7 bases of the junction left unmatched. CDR3 length: 16 amino acids.

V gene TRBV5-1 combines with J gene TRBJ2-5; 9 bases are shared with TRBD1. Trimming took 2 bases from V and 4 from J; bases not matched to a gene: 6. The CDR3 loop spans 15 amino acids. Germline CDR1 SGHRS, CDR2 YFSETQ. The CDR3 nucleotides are TGCGCCAGCAGCTTTGGACAGGGGCTTAGAGAGACCCAGTACTTC. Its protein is CASSFGQGLRETQYF.

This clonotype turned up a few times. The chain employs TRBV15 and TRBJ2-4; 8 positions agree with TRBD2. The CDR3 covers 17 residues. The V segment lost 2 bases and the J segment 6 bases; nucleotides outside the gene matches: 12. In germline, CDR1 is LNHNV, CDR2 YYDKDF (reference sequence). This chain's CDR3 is CATSRRFGGGRINIQYF. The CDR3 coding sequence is TGTGCCACCAGCAGACGTTTTGGCGGGGGGCGAATAAACATTCAGTACTTC.

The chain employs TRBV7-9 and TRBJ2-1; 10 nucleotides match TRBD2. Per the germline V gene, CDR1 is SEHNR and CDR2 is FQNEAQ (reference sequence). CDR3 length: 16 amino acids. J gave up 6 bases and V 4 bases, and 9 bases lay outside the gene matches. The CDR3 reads CASSSIAGGPLNEQFF. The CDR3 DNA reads TGTGCCAGCAGCTCCATAGCGGGGGGCCCCCTCAATGAGCAGTTCTTC.

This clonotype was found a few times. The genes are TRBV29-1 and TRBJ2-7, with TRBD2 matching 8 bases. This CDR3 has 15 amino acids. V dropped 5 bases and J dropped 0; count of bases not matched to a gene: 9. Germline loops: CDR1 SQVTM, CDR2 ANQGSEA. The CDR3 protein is CSVWSGGGISYEQYF. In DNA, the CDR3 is TGCAGCGTTTGGTCGGGCGGGGGGATCTCCTACGAGCAGTACTTC.

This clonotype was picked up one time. The CDR3 region is CASSFTGKDTEAFF. CDR3 nucleotide sequence: TGTGCCAGCAGTTTCACAGGGAAGGACACTGAAGCTTTCTTT. This chain uses TRBV12-3 or TRBV12-4 with TRBJ1-1, with a tentative D call TRBD1 (6 bases). Trimming stripped 3 bases from V and 3 bases from J, with 11 bases between. This CDR3 spans 14 amino acids.

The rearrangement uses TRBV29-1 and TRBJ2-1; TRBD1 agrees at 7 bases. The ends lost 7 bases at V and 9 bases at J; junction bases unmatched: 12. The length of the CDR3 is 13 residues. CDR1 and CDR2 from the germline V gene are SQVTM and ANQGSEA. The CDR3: CSAGQAAGREQFF. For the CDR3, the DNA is TGCAGCGCCGGACAGGCGGCGGGTCGTGAGCAGTTCTTC.

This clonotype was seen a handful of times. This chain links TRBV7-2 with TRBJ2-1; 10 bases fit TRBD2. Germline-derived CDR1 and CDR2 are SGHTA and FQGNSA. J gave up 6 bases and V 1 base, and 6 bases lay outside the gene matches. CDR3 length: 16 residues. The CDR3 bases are TGTGCCAGCAGCTTAGATGTACTAGCGGGGCTCAATGAGCAGTTCTTC. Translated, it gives CASSLDVLAGLNEQFF.

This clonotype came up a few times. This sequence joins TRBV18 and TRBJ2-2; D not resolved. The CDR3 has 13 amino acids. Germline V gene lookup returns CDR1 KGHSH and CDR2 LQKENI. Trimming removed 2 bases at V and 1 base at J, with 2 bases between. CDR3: CASSPGNTGELFF. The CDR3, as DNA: TGTGCCAGCTCACCAGGGAACACCGGGGAGCTGTTTTTT.

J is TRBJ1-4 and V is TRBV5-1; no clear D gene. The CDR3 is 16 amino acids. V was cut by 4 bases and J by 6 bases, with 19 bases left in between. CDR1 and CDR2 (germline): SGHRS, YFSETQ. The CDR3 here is CASSDPSGLVHEKLFF. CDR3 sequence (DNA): TGCGCCAGCAGCGATCCAAGTGGGCTCGTTCATGAAAAACTGTTTTTT. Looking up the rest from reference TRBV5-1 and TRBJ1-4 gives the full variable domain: KAGVTQTPRYLIKTRGQQVTLSCSPISGHRSVSWYQQTPGQGLQFLFEYFSETQRNKGNFPGRFSGRQFSNSRSEMNVSTLELGDSALYLCASSDPSGLVHEKLFFGSGTQLSVL.